This TCR beta chain was documented in a study of beta chain features in type 1 diabetes. cDNA synthesis used the whole RNA isolate, giving expressed TCRB sequences. Sequencing was performed with immunoSEQ multiplex PCR; in TCRdb, only in-frame clones are kept and a portion is missing. The table records 110,000 to 150,000 clones, around a tenth of them present only once. The germline V and J ends were trimmed by 2 bases and 8 bases, with 10 bases remaining between them. The CDR3 covers 13 residues. Germline-derived CDR1 and CDR2 are SGHTA and FQGNSA. This TCR derives from a woman in her forties in good health. The specimen sequenced was central memory CD4+ T cells from blood. J is TRBJ2-1 and V is TRBV7-2; unclear D gene. DNA for the CDR3: TGTGCCAGCAGCTTATTCAGTACCGATGAGCAGTTCTTC. It codes for CASSLFSTDEQFF.